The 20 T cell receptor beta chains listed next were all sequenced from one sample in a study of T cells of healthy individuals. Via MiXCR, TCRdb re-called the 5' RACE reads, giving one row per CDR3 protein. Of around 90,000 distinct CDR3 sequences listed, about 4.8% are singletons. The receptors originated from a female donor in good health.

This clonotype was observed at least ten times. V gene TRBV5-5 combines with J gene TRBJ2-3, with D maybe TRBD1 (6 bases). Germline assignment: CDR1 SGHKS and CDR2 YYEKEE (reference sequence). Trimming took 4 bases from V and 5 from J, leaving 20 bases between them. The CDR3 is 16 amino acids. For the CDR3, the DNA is TGTGCCAGCAGCCCCAACCCCTCAGGGGTTGGAGATACGCAGTATTTT. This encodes CASSPNPSGVGDTQYF.

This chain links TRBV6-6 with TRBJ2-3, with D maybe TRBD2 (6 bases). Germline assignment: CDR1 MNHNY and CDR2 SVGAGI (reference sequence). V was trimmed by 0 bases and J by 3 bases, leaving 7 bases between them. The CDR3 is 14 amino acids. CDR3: CASSYSSGTDTQYF. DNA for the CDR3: TGTGCCAGCAGTTACTCGAGCGGGACAGATACGCAGTATTTT.

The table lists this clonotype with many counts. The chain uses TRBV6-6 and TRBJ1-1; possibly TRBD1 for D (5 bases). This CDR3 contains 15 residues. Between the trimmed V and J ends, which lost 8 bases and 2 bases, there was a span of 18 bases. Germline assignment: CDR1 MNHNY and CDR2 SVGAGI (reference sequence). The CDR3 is CASFFFGGRNTEAFF. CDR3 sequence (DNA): TGTGCCAGCTTTTTTTTCGGGGGTAGAAACACTGAAGCTTTCTTT.

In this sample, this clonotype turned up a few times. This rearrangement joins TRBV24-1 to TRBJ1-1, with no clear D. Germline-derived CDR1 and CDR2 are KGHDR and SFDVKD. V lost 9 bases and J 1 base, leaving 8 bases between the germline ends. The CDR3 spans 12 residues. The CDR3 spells CATQSGNTEAFF. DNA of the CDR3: TGTGCCACCCAATCCGGGAACACTGAAGCTTTCTTT.

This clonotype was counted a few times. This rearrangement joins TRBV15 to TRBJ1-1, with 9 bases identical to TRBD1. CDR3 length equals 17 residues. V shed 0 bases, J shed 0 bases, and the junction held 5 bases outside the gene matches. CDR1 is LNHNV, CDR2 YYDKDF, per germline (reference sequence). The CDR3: CATSRDEQGALNTEAFF. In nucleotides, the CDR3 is TGTGCCACCAGCAGAGATGAACAGGGGGCGCTGAACACTGAAGCTTTCTTT.

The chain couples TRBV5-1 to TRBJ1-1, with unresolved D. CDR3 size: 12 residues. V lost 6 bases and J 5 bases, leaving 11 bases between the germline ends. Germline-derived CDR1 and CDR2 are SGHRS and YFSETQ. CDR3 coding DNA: TGCGCCAGCACTCTCGGAGGGACTGAAGCTTTCTTT. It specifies CASTLGGTEAFF.

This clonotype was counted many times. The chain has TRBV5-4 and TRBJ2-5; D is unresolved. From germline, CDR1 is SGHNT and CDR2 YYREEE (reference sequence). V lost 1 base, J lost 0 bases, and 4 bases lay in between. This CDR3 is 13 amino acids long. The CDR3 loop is CASSLSNQETQYF. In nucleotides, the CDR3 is TGTGCCAGCAGCTTGAGTAACCAAGAGACCCAGTACTTC.

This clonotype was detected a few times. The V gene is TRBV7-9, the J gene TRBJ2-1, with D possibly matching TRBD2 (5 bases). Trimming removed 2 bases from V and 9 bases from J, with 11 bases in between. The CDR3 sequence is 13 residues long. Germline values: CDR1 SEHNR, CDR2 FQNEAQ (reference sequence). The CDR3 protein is CASSLPPGSEQFF. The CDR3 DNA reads TGTGCCAGCAGCTTACCCCCGGGGAGTGAGCAGTTCTTC.

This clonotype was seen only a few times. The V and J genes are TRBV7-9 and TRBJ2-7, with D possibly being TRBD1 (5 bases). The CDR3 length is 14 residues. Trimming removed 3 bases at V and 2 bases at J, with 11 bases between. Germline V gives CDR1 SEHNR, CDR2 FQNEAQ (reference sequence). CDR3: CASSFRVGPYEQYF. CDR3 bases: TGTGCCAGCAGCTTCCGGGTGGGGCCCTACGAGCAGTACTTC.

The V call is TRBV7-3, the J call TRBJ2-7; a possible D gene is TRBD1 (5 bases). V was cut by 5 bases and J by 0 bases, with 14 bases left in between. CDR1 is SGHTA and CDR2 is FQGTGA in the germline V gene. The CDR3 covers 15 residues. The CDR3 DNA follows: TGTGCCAGCAGCCCTGACAGTACGAGCTCCTACGAGCAGTACTTC. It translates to CASSPDSTSSYEQYF.

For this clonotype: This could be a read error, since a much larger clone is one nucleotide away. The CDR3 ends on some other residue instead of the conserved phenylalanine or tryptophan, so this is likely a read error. The CDR3: CASNPGVRKNIQYS. The CDR3 DNA is TGTGCCAGCAATCCTGGGGTCAGAAAAAACATTCAGTACTCC. The chain combines TRBV28 with TRBJ2-4; D ambiguous. The CDR3 length is 14 residues. Germline V lookup: CDR1 MDHEN, CDR2 SYDVKM. V lost 7 bases and J lost 4, with 14 bases in between.

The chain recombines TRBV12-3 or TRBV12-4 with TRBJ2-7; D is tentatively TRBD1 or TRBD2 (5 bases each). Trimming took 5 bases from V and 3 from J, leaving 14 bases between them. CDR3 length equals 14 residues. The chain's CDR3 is CASSPPRELYEQYF. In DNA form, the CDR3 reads TGTGCCAGCAGTCCTCCCAGGGAGCTCTACGAGCAGTACTTC.

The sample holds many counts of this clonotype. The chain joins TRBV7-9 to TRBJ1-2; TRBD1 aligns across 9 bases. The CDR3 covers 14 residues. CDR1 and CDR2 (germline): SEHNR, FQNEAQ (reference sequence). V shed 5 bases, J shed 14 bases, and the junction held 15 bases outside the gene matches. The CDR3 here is CASSALGGTGSGTF. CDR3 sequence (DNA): TGTGCCAGCAGCGCCCTCGGCGGGACAGGGAGCGGTACCTTC.

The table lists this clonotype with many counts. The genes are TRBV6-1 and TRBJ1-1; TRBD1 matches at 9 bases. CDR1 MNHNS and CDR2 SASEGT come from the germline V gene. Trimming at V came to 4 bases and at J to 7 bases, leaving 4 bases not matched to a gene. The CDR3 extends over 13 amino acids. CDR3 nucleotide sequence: TGTGCCAGCAGTGTGACAGGGGGGGATGAAGCTTTCTTT. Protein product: CASSVTGGDEAFF.

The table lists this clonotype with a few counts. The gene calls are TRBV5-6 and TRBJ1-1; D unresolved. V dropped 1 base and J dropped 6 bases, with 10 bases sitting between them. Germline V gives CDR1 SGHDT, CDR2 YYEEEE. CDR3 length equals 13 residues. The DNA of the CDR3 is TGTGCCAGCAGCTTGCGTGTTGTCGCTGAAGCTTTCTTT. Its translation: CASSLRVVAEAFF.

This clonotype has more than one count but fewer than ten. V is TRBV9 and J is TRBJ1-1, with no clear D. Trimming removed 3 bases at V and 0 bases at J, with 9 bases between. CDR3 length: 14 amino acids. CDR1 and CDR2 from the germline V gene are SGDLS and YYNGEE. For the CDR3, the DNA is TGTGCCAGCAGCGCCGAACACTTGAACACTGAAGCTTTCTTT. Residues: CASSAEHLNTEAFF.

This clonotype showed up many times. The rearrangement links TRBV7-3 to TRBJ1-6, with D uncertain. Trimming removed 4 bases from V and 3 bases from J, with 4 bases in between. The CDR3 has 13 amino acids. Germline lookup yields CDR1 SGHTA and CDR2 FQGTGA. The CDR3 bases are TGTGCCAGCAGCTCGGGCTATAATTCACCCCTCCACTTT. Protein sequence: CASSSGYNSPLHF.

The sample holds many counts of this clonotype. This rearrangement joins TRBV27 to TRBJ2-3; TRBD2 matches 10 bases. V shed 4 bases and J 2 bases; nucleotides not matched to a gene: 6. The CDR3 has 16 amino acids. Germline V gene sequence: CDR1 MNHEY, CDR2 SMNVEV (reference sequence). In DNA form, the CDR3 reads TGTGCCAGCAGTTCCAGGACTAGCGGATTCACAGATACGCAGTATTTT. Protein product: CASSSRTSGFTDTQYF.

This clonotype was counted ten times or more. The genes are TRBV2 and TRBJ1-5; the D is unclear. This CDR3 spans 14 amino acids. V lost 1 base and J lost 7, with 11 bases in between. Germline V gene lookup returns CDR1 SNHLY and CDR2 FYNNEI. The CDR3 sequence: CASSEVLGNQPQHF. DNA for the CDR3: TGTGCCAGCAGTGAAGTGTTGGGAAACCAGCCCCAGCATTTT.

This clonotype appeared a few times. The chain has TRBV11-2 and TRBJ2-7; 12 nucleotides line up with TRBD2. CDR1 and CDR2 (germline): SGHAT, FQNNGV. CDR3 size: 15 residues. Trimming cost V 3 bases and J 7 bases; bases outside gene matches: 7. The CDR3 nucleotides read TGTGCCAGCAGCTTTTGGACTAGCGGGATGGGGGAGCAGTACTTC. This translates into CASSFWTSGMGEQYF.